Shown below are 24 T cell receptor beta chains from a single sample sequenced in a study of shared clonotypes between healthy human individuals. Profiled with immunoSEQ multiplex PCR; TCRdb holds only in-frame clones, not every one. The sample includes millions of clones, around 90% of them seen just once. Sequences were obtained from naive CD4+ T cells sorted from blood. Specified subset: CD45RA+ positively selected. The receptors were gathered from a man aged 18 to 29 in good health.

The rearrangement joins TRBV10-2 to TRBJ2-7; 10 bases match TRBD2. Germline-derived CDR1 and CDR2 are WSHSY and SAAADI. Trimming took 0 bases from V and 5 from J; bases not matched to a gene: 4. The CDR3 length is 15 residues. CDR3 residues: CASSESSGRIDEQYF. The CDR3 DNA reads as TGCGCCAGCAGTGAGTCTAGCGGGAGGATAGACGAGCAGTACTTC.

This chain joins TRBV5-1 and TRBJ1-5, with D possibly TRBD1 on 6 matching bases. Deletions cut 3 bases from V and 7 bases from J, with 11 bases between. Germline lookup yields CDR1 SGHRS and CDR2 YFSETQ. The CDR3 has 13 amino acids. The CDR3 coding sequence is TGCGCCAGCAGCTGGACAGAGGGACAGCCCCAGCATTTT. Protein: CASSWTEGQPQHF. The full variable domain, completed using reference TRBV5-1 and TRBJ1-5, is KAGVTQTPRYLIKTRGQQVTLSCSPISGHRSVSWYQQTPGQGLQFLFEYFSETQRNKGNFPGRFSGRQFSNSRSEMNVSTLELGDSALYLCASSWTEGQPQHFGDGTRLSIL.

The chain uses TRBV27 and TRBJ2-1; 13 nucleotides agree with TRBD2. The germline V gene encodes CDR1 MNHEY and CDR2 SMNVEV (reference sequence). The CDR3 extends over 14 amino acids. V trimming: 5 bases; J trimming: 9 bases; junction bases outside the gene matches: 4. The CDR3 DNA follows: TGTGCCAGCAGTCTGGGACTAGCGGGATCTGAGCAGTTCTTC. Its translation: CASSLGLAGSEQFF.

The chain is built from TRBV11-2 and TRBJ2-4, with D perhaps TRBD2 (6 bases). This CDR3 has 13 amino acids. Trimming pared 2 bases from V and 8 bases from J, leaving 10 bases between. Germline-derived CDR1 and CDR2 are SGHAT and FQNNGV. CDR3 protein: CASSLSREYIQYF. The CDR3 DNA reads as TGTGCCAGCAGCTTAAGCCGGGAGTACATTCAGTACTTC. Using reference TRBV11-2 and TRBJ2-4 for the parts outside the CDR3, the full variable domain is EAGVAQSPRYKIIEKRQSVAFWCNPISGHATLYWYQQILGQGPKLLIQFQNNGVVDDSQLPKDRFSAERLKGVDSTLKIQPAKLEDSAVYLCASSLSREYIQYFGAGTRLSVL.

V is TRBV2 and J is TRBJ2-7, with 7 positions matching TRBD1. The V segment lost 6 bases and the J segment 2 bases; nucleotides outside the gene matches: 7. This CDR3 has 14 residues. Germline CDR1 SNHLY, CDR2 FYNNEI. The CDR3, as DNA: TGTGCCAGCAGGATAAGTGGGACAGCCTACGAGCAGTACTTC. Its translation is CASRISGTAYEQYF. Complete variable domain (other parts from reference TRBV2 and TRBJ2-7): EPEVTQTPSHQVTQMGQEVILRCVPISNHLYFYWYRQILGQKVEFLVSFYNNEISEKSEIFDDQFSVERPDGSNFTLKIRSTKLEDSAMYFCASRISGTAYEQYFGPGTRLTVT.

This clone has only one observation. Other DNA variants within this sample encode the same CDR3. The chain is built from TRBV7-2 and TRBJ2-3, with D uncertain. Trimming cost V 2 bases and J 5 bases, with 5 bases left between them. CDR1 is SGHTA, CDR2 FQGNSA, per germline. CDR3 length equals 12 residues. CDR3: CASSLIGDTQYF. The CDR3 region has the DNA TGTGCCAGCAGCTTAATTGGAGATACGCAGTATTTT.

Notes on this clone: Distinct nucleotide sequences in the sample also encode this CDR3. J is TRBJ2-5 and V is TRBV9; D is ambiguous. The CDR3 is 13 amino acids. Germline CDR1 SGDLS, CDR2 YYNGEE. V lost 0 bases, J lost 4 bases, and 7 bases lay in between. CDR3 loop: CASSVGPRETQYF. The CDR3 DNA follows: TGTGCCAGCAGCGTAGGCCCCCGAGAGACCCAGTACTTC.

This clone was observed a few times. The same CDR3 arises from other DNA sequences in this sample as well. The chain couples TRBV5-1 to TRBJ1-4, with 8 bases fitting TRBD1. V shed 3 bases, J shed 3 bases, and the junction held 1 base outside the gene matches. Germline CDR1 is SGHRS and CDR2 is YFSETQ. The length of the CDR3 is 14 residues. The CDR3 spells CASSSQGANEKLFF. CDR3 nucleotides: TGCGCCAGCAGCTCACAGGGGGCTAATGAAAAACTGTTTTTT.

CDR3 sequence reads: CASSHVFDEKLFF. The DNA of the CDR3 is TGTGCCAGCAGCCACGTTTTTGATGAAAAACTGTTTTTT. The rearrangement joins TRBV11-2 to TRBJ1-4; D unclear. Trimming took 5 bases from V and 6 from J, leaving 10 bases between them. CDR3 length: 13 residues. Germline V CDR1 and CDR2: SGHAT, FQNNGV. Filled out from reference TRBV11-2 and TRBJ1-4, the complete variable domain reads EAGVAQSPRYKIIEKRQSVAFWCNPISGHATLYWYQQILGQGPKLLIQFQNNGVVDDSQLPKDRFSAERLKGVDSTLKIQPAKLEDSAVYLCASSHVFDEKLFFGSGTQLSVL.

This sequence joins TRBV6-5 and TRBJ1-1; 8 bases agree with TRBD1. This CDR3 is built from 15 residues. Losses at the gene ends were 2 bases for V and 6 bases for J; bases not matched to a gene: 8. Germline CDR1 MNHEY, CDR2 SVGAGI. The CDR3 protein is CASSYVPRGPAEAFF. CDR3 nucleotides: TGTGCCAGCAGTTACGTACCCAGGGGGCCCGCTGAAGCTTTCTTT.

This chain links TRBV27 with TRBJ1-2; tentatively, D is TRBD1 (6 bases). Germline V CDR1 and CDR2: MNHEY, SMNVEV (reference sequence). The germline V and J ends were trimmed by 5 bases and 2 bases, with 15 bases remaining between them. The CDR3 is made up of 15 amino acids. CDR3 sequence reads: CASSPYSDRNYGYTF. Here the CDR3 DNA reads TGTGCCAGCAGTCCCTACTCGGACAGAAACTATGGCTACACCTTC.

The CDR3 loop is CATTAQGGGQPQHF. The CDR3 DNA reads TGTGCCACCACCGCACAGGGGGGGGGTCAGCCCCAGCATTTT. This rearrangement joins TRBV15 to TRBJ1-5, with 8 bases aligning to TRBD1. J gave up 6 bases and V 7 bases, and 8 bases lay outside the gene matches. The germline CDR1 and CDR2 sequences are LNHNV and YYDKDF (reference sequence). The CDR3 length is 14 residues.

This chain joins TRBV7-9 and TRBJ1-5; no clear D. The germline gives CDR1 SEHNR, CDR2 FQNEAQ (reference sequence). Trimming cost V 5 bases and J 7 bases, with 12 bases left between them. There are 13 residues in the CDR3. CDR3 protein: CASSQYGDQPQHF. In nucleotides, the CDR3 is TGTGCCAGCAGCCAATATGGAGACCAGCCCCAGCATTTT.

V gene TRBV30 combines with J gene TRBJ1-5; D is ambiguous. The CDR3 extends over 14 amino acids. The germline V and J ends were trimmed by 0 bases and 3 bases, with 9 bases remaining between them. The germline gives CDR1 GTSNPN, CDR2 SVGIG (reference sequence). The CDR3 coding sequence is TGTGCCTGGAGTGTCGGGCCCAACAATCAGCCCCAGCATTTT. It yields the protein CAWSVGPNNQPQHF.

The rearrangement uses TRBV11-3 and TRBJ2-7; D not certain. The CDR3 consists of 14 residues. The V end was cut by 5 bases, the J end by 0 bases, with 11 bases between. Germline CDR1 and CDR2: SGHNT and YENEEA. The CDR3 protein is CASSPGSSSYEQYF. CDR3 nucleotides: TGTGCCAGCAGCCCCGGGTCCAGCTCCTACGAGCAGTACTTC.

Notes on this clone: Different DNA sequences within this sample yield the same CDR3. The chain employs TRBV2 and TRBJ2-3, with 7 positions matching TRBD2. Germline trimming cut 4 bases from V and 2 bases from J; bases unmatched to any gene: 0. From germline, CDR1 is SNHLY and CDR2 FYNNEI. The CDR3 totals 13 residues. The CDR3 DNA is TGTGCCAGCAGTGGGGACTACACAGATACGCAGTATTTT. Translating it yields CASSGDYTDTQYF.

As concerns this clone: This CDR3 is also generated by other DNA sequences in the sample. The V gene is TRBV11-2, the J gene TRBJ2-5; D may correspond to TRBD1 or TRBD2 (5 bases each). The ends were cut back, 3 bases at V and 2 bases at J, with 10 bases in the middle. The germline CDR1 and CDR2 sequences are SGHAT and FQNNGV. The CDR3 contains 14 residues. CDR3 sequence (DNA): TGTGCCAGCAGCTTCTCCGGGGCTCAAGAGACCCAGTACTTC. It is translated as CASSFSGAQETQYF.

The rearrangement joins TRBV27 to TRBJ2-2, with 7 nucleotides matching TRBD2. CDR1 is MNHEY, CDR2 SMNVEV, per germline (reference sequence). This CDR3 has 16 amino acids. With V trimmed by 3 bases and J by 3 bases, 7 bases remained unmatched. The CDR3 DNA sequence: TGTGCCAGCAGTTTTCGCGGGAGTCGAGACACCGGGGAGCTGTTTTTT. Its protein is CASSFRGSRDTGELFF.

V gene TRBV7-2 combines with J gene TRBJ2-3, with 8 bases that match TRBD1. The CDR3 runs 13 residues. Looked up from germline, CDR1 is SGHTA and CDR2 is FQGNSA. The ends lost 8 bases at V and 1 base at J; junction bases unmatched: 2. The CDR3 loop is CASGGQGTDTQYF. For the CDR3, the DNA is TGTGCCAGCGGGGGACAGGGCACAGATACGCAGTATTTT.

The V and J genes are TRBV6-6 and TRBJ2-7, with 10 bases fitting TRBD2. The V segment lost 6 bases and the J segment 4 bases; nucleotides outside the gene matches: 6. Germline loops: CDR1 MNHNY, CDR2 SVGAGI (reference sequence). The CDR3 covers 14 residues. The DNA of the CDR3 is TGTGCCAGCAGACGGGCTAGCGGGAGATACGAGCAGTACTTC. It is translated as CASRRASGRYEQYF.

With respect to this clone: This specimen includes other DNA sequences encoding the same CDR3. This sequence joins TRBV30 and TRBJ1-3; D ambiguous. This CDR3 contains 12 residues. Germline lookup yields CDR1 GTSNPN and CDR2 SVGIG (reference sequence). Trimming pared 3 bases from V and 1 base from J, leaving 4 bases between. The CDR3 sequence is CAWRGSGNTIYF. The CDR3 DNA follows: TGTGCCTGGAGGGGGTCTGGAAACACCATATATTTT.

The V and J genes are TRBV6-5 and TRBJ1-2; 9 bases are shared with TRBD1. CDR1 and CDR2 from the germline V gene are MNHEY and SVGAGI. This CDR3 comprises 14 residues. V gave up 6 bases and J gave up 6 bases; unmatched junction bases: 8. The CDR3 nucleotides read TGTGCCAGCAGACAGCGTGACAGGGGGAATGGCTACACCTTC. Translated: CASRQRDRGNGYTF.

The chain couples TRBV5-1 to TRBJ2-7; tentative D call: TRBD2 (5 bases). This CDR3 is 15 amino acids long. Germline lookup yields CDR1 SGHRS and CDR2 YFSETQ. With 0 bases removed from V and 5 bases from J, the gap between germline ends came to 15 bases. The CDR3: CASSLAPGIQDEQYF. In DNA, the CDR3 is TGCGCCAGCAGCTTGGCCCCCGGGATCCAGGACGAGCAGTACTTC.

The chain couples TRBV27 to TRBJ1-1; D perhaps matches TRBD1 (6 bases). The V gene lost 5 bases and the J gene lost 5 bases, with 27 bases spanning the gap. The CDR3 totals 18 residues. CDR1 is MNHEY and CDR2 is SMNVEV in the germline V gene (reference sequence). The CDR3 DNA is TGTGCCAGCAGTCAAGACCGGGACACTTATCTTGAGGGGACTGAAGCTTTCTTT. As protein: CASSQDRDTYLEGTEAFF.